Presented here are 20 T cell receptor beta chains from one specimen sequenced in a study of cytomegalovirus exposure and HLA in healthy donors. Vbeta (60) and Jbeta (13) primers were used in the PCR. Assay used: immunoSEQ multiplex PCR; TCRdb lists only in-frame clones, some missing. This sample has around 150,000 clones; around 83% occur once, and the top ten carry more than 0.75%. Sequenced material: PBMCs. These TCRs come from a girl aged 2-15 years in good health and CMV-seropositive.

The rearrangement links TRBV28 to TRBJ2-4, with D maybe TRBD2 (5 bases). Trimming cost V 0 bases and J 8 bases, with 11 bases left between them. This CDR3 spans 14 amino acids. Germline V CDR1 and CDR2: MDHEN, SYDVKM. The CDR3: CASSLCTSRDIQYF. CDR3 DNA sequence: TGTGCCAGCAGTTTATGCACTAGTAGGGACATTCAGTACTTC.

The V and J genes are TRBV11-3 and TRBJ2-1; D not certain. Trimming cost V 5 bases and J 4 bases, with 15 bases left between them. This CDR3 spans 15 amino acids. Looked up from germline, CDR1 is SGHNT and CDR2 is YENEEA. CDR3 residues: CASSPEPTVYNEQFF. CDR3 DNA: TGTGCCAGCAGCCCTGAACCCACAGTTTACAATGAGCAGTTCTTC. Based on the CDR3 plus reference TRBV11-3 and TRBJ2-1, the full variable domain is EAGVVQSPRYKIIEKKQPVAFWCNPISGHNTLYWYLQNLGQGPELLIRYENEEAVDDSQLPKDRFSAERLKGVDSTLKIQPAELGDSAVYLCASSPEPTVYNEQFFGPGTRLTVL.

The chain uses TRBV9 and TRBJ1-4, with D possibly TRBD1 on 5 matching bases. The V and J ends lost 4 bases and 6 bases respectively, with 16 bases between them. CDR1 is SGDLS and CDR2 is YYNGEE in the germline V gene. The CDR3 covers 15 residues. CDR3 sequence: CASSPGSIGDEKLFF. Written as DNA, the CDR3 is TGTGCCAGCAGCCCCGGATCGATAGGGGATGAAAAACTGTTTTTT.

The chain carries TRBV28 and TRBJ1-3; possible D gene TRBD1, 5 bases. CDR3 length equals 14 residues. The ends were cut back, 3 bases at V and 2 bases at J, with 8 bases in the middle. CDR1 is MDHEN, CDR2 SYDVKM, per germline. The CDR3 spells CASSLGGTGNTIYF. CDR3 DNA sequence: TGTGCCAGCAGTTTGGGGGGTACTGGAAACACCATATATTTT.

The chain has TRBV19 and TRBJ1-2; a weak D match, TRBD1 (5 bases). CDR3 size: 14 residues. Trimming stripped 3 bases from V and 2 bases from J, with 10 bases between. Germline V gives CDR1 LNHDA, CDR2 SQIVND (reference sequence). CDR3 protein: CASSIFRQNYGYTF. CDR3 nucleotides: TGTGCCAGTAGTATTTTTAGACAGAACTATGGCTACACCTTC.

This clone was picked up one time. J is TRBJ1-5 and V is TRBV6-5; the match to TRBD1 covers 11 bases. The trim removed 2 bases at V and 6 bases at J, leaving 6 bases unmatched. The CDR3 totals 16 residues. Germline CDR1 is MNHEY and CDR2 is SVGAGI. The chain's CDR3 is CASSYSGQGAGQPQHF. DNA for the CDR3: TGTGCCAGCAGTTACAGTGGACAGGGGGCGGGTCAGCCCCAGCATTTT.

This clone has only a few counts. The chain carries TRBV5-6 and TRBJ1-4, with D unclear. V gave up 4 bases and J gave up 5 bases, with 12 bases separating them. Germline assignment: CDR1 SGHDT and CDR2 YYEEEE. The CDR3 sequence is 14 residues long. The CDR3 loop reads CASSRGRRNEKLFF. The CDR3 DNA sequence: TGTGCCAGCAGCCGGGGAAGGAGAAATGAAAAACTGTTTTTT.

Written as DNA, the CDR3 is TGTGCCAGCAGCAAAAATCCGAGACTAGCGGGACCAACTAGCACAGATACGCAGTATTTT. It codes for CASSKNPRLAGPTSTDTQYF. V and J are TRBV21-1 and TRBJ2-3; TRBD2 is the table's D call and was not checked against the DNA. TRBV21-1 is given as a pseudogene. This CDR3 comprises 20 residues.

This clone is a singleton in its sample. The V gene is TRBV28, the J gene TRBJ2-3, with D perhaps matching TRBD2 (6 bases). CDR3 size: 15 residues. CDR1 is MDHEN, CDR2 SYDVKM, per germline. With 5 bases removed from V and 1 base from J, the gap between germline ends came to 13 bases. The CDR3 nucleotides read TGTGCCAGCAGTCTGGAGGGATGGGGCACAGATACGCAGTATTTT. Its protein is CASSLEGWGTDTQYF.

The chain recombines TRBV28 with TRBJ2-1; 7 positions match TRBD1. The germline CDR1 and CDR2 sequences are MDHEN and SYDVKM. CDR3 length: 13 amino acids. Trimming removed 2 bases from V and 8 bases from J; junction bases left unmatched: 3. The CDR3: CASSLDRDHEQFF. DNA of the CDR3: TGTGCCAGCAGTTTAGACAGGGACCATGAGCAGTTCTTC.

The chain carries TRBV5-1 and TRBJ1-4; D is ambiguous. The CDR3 spans 17 residues. Germline assignment: CDR1 SGHRS and CDR2 YFSETQ. Trimming removed 4 bases from V and 0 bases from J, with 16 bases in between. The chain's CDR3 is CASSPRIVDSTNEKLFF. The CDR3 DNA reads TGCGCCAGCAGCCCGCGGATCGTAGATTCAACTAATGAAAAACTGTTTTTT.

This clone appeared a single time. V gene TRBV29-1 combines with J gene TRBJ2-1, with TRBD2 matching over 7 bases. The J segment lost 7 bases and the V segment lost 7 bases, leaving 16 bases of the junction unmatched. The CDR3 spans 15 residues. The germline CDR1 and CDR2 sequences are SQVTM and ANQGSEA. CDR3 nucleotides: TGCAGCGCCCTCCCGGCTAGCGGACCATCTAATGAGCAGTTCTTC. Protein: CSALPASGPSNEQFF.

V usage is TRBV5-6 and J usage is TRBJ1-1; TRBD1 aligns across 9 bases. Germline CDR1 and CDR2: SGHDT and YYEEEE. CDR3 length: 17 amino acids. V shed 4 bases, J shed 1 base, and the junction held 11 bases outside the gene matches. The DNA for the CDR3 is TGTGCCAGCAGCCCTCTTACAGCGGGACAGGGGAACACTGAAGCTTTCTTT. It translates to CASSPLTAGQGNTEAFF.

V usage is TRBV19 and J usage is TRBJ2-3; D possibly corresponds to TRBD2 (5 bases). V gave up 0 bases and J gave up 4 bases, with 17 bases separating them. In germline, CDR1 is LNHDA, CDR2 SQIVND (reference sequence). CDR3 size: 17 residues. Here the CDR3 DNA reads TGTGCCAGTAGTATAGACGCCAGCGGCCGTCCCCCAGATACGCAGTATTTT. Amino acids: CASSIDASGRPPDTQYF.

The genes are TRBV6-6 and TRBJ1-3, with unresolved D. In germline, CDR1 is MNHNY, CDR2 SVGAGI (reference sequence). This CDR3 has 16 amino acids. V was pared by 7 bases and J by 4 bases, with 20 bases between. As DNA, the CDR3 is TGTGCCAGCACTCCCTCCGGCGGGCAGGCCGGAAACACCATATATTTT. It yields the protein CASTPSGGQAGNTIYF.

This clone was seen a single time. The DNA of the CDR3 is TGTGCCAGCAGTTCCCAGGGGGATTTGCAGTATTTT. It specifies CASSSQGDLQYF. The chain has TRBV28 and TRBJ2-3, with TRBD1 matching 7 bases. CDR1 and CDR2 (germline): MDHEN, SYDVKM. Losses at the gene ends were 4 bases for V and 11 bases for J; bases not matched to a gene: 6. The CDR3 consists of 12 residues.

The chain links TRBV28 to TRBJ2-7, with a weak D call TRBD2 (5 bases). From germline, CDR1 is MDHEN and CDR2 SYDVKM. The V gene lost 3 bases and the J gene lost 5 bases, with 17 bases spanning the gap. This CDR3 is built from 15 residues. The CDR3: CASSLRAVLWDEQYF. CDR3 DNA: TGTGCCAGCAGTTTGAGGGCGGTTCTATGGGACGAGCAGTACTTC.

This rearrangement joins TRBV5-4 to TRBJ2-3; 9 nucleotides agree with TRBD2. V shed 0 bases, J shed 4 bases, and the junction held 9 bases outside the gene matches. Germline assignment: CDR1 SGHNT and CDR2 YYREEE (reference sequence). The CDR3 runs to 17 residues. The DNA for the CDR3 is TGTGCCAGCAGCTTGGGGCTAGCGGGGAGTTGGTCAGATACGCAGTATTTT. The encoded protein is CASSLGLAGSWSDTQYF.

Here the CDR3 DNA reads TGTGCCAGCAGTGGGGGAGGGAACAATCAGCCCCAGCATTTT. This translates into CASSGGGNNQPQHF. The rearrangement links TRBV6-1 to TRBJ1-5; unclear D gene. The CDR3 totals 14 residues. The ends were cut back, 4 bases at V and 3 bases at J, with 10 bases in the middle. Germline values: CDR1 MNHNS, CDR2 SASEGT.

V usage is TRBV2 and J usage is TRBJ2-1, with a weak D call TRBD2 (5 bases). This CDR3 comprises 12 residues. Germline V CDR1 and CDR2: SNHLY, FYNNEI. Trimming cost V 7 bases and J 9 bases, with 13 bases left between them. The CDR3 DNA reads as TGTGCCAGCAAAGGAGGCGGAGGTGAGCAGTTCTTC. This encodes CASKGGGGEQFF.